The rows below give T cell receptor beta chains drawn from one sample of a study of blood T cell repertoires in COVID-19. Sequencing used immunoSEQ multiplex PCR; TCRdb keeps in-frame clones, though not all of them. The table lists 30,000 to 35,000 clones, roughly 86% of them singletons. The sample comprised peripheral blood. Receptors originate from a man older than 75 with active or convalescent COVID-19. The CDR3 runs from the conserved cysteine through the conserved F or W. Each record gives: V gene, clone size, J gene, D gene, CDR3 DNA, CDR3 protein. The D gene is left open where the match is weak. Some rows mark clone size as missing; the rest say once, few, many or name a class of expanded clone.

TRBV24-1	-	TRBJ2-5	TRBD1	TGTGCCACCAGTGACCCTGACAGGGTAGGAGAGACCCAGTACTTC	CATSDPDRVGETQYF
TRBV12-3/TRBV12-4	few	TRBJ2-7	TRBD1	TGTGCCAGCAGTCTGTACAGGGGCGAGCAGTACTTC	CASSLYRGEQYF
TRBV11-2	-	TRBJ2-1	-	TGTGCCAGCAGCTTGCCCCAGAGGGCCCCGGGGGAAGAGCAGTTCTTC	CASSLPQRAPGEEQFF
TRBV6-5	once	TRBJ1-5	-	TGTGCCAGCATTATGGGGCGGGATAGCAATCAGCCCCAGCATTTT	CASIMGRDSNQPQHF
TRBV7-6	-	TRBJ2-1	-	TGTGCCAGCAGCCGCCGACAGAGCTCCTACAATGAGCAGTTCTTC	CASSRRQSSYNEQFF
TRBV5-5	-	TRBJ1-6	TRBD1	TGTGCCAGCAGCCTCAGGGGGCAAACGGGAAATTCACCCCTCCACTTT	CASSLRGQTGNSPLHF
TRBV25-1	once	TRBJ1-2	-	TGTGCCAGCAGTGAATCCGATAGAGGGGGATTTAACTATGGCTACACCTTC	CASSESDRGGFNYGYTF
TRBV28	-	TRBJ1-5	TRBD1	TGTGCCAGCTGTGGGACAGACACTCAGCCCCAGCATTTT	CASCGTDTQPQHF
TRBV24-1	-	TRBJ2-1	TRBD2	TGTGCCACCAGTGATGGGCTAGCGGGAGTACGGGAGCAGTTCTTC	CATSDGLAGVREQFF
TRBV6-1	once	TRBJ2-3	TRBD2	TGTGCCAGCAGTGGAACCCCTGGGACTAGCAAAAGGGGGTCCACAGATACGCAGTATTTT	CASSGTPGTSKRGSTDTQYF
TRBV4-1	-	TRBJ2-3	TRBD2	TGCGCCAGCAGCCAAGAATCCGTCGGGACTAGAAGTTGGGATACGCAGTATTTT	CASSQESVGTRSWDTQYF
TRBV6-2/TRBV6-3	-	TRBJ2-3	TRBD2	TGTGCCAGCAGTTACAGCGGGAGTACAGATACGCAGTATTTT	CASSYSGSTDTQYF
TRBV11-3	-	TRBJ1-1	-	TGTGCCAGCAGCTCCGTCGGGGGGAACACTGAAGCTTTCTTT	CASSSVGGNTEAFF
TRBV4-1	-	TRBJ1-2	TRBD1	TGCGCCAGCAGCCAGCCGGGACAGGCTGAACTTGGCTACACCTTC	CASSQPGQAELGYTF
TRBV27	-	TRBJ2-7	TRBD2	TGTGCCAGCAGTTTTGAGGGAGGGCTACCCTACGAGCAGTACTTC	CASSFEGGLPYEQYF
TRBV6-6	-	TRBJ1-5	-	TGTGCCAGCAGTTACGGCAGGGGCAATCAGCCCCAGCATTTT	CASSYGRGNQPQHF
TRBV5-6	-	TRBJ2-5	-	TGTGCCAGCAGCTTGACAGGGAGGGGAGAGACCCAGTACTTC	CASSLTGRGETQYF